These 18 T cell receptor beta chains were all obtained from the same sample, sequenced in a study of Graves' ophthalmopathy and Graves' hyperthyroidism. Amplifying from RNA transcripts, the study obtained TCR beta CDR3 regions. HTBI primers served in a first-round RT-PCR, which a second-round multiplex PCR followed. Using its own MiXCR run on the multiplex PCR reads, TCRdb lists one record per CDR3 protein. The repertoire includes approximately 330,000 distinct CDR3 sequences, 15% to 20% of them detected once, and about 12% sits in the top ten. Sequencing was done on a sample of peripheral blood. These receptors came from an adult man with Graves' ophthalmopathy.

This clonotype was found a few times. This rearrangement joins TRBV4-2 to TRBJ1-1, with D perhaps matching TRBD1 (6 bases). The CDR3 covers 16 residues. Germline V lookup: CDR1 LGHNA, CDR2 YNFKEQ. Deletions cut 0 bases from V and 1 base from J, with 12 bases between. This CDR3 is CASSQDGKGENTEAFF. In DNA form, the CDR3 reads TGTGCCAGCAGCCAAGATGGGAAGGGGGAGAACACTGAAGCTTTCTTT.

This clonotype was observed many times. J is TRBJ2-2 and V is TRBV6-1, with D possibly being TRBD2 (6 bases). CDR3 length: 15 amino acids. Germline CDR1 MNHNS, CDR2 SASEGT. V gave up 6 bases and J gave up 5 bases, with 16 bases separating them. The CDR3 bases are TGTGCCAGCAGCACGTTAATAGCGGTGACCGGGGAGCTGTTTTTT. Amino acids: CASSTLIAVTGELFF.

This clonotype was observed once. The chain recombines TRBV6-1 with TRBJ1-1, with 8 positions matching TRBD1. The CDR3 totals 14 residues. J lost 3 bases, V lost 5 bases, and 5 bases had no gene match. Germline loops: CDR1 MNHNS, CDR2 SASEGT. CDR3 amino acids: CASSPGQGDTEAFF. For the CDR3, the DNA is TGTGCCAGCAGTCCCGGACAGGGTGACACTGAAGCTTTCTTT.

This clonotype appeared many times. The CDR3 nucleotides are TGCAGTGCTAGAAGTACGGGGTATAGCAATCAGCCCCAGCATTTT. It yields the protein CSARSTGYSNQPQHF. The chain links TRBV20-1 to TRBJ1-5; D is undetermined. Germline values: CDR1 DFQATT, CDR2 SNEGSKA (reference sequence). The CDR3 is 15 residues long. V lost 2 bases, J lost 0 bases, and 11 bases lay in between.

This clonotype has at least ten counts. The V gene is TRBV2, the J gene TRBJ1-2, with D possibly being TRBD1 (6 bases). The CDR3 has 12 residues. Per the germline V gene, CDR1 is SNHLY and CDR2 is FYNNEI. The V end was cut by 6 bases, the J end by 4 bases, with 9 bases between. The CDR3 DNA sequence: TGTGCCAGCAGGGGAGGGGGCTATGGCTACACCTTC. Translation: CASRGGGYGYTF.

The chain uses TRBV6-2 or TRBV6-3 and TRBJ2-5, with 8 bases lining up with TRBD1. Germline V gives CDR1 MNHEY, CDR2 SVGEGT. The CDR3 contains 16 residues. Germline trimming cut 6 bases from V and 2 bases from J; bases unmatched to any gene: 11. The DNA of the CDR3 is TGTGCCAGCAGCTATTCCGACAGGGGAATGCAAGAGACCCAGTACTTC. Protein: CASSYSDRGMQETQYF.

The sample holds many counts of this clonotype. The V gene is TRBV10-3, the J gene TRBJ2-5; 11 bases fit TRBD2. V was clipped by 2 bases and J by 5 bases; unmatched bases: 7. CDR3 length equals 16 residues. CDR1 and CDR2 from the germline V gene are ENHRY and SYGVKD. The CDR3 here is CAISEASGGSRETQYF. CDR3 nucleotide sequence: TGTGCCATCAGTGAGGCTAGCGGGGGGTCCAGGGAGACCCAGTACTTC.

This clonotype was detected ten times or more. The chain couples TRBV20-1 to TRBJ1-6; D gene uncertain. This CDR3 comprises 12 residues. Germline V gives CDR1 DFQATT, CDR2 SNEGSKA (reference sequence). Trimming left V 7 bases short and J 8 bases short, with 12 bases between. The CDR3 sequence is CSGRIIHSPLHF. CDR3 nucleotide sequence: TGCAGTGGTCGAATCATTCATTCACCCCTCCACTTT.

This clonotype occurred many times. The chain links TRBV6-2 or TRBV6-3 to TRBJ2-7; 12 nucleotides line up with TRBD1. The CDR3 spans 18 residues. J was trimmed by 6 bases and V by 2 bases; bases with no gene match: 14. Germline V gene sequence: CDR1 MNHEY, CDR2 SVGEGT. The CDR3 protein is CASSYRRPPGQGAVEQYF. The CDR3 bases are TGTGCCAGCAGTTACCGCAGACCACCGGGACAGGGGGCGGTCGAGCAGTACTTC.

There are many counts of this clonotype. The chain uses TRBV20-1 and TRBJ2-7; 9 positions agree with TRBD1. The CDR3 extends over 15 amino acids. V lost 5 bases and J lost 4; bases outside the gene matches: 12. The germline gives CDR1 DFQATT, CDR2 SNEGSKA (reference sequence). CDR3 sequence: CSASGTGTGRYEQYF. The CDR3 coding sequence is TGCAGTGCTTCGGGAACCGGGACAGGGCGATACGAGCAGTACTTC.

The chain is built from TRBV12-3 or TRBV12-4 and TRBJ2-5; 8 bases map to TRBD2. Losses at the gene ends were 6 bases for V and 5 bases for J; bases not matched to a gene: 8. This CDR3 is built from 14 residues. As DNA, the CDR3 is TGTGCCAGCAGGGATAGCGGGGCACTGGAGACCCAGTACTTC. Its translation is CASRDSGALETQYF.

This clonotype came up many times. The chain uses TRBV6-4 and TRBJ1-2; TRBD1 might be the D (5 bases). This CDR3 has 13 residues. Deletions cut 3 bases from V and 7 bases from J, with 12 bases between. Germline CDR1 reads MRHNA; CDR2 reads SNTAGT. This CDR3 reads CASSDAGTGGYTF. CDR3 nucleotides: TGTGCCAGCAGTGATGCCGGGACCGGTGGCTACACCTTC.

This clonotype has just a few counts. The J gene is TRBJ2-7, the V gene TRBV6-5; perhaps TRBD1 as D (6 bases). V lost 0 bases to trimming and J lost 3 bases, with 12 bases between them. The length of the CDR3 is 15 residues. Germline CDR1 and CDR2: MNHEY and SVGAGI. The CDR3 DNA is TGTGCCAGCAGTTACTCGGGGGCAGGATACTACGAGCAGTACTTC. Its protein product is CASSYSGAGYYEQYF.

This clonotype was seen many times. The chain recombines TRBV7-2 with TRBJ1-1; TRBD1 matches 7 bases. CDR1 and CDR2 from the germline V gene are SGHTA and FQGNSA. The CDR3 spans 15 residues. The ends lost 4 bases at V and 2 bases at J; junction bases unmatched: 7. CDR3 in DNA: TGTGCCAGCAGCTGGGGGGGACAGTTAAACACTGAAGCTTTCTTT. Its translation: CASSWGGQLNTEAFF.

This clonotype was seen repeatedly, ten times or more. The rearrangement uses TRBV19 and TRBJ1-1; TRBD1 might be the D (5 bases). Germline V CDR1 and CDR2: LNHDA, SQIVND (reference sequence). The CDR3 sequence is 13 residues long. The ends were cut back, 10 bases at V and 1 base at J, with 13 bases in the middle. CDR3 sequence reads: CATREHGNTEAFF. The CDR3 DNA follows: TGTGCCACCAGGGAACATGGGAACACTGAAGCTTTCTTT.

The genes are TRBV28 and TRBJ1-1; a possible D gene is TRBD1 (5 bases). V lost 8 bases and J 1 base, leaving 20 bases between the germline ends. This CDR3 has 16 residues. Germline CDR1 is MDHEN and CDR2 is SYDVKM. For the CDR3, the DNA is TGTGCCAGCTTAAGTCTCTCTGGGGGGGGGAACACTGAAGCTTTCTTT. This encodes CASLSLSGGGNTEAFF.

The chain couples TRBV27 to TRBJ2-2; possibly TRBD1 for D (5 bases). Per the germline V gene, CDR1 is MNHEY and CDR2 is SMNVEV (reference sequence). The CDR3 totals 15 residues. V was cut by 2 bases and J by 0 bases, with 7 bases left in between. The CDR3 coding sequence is TGTGCCAGCAGTTTACAGGGCCCGAACACCGGGGAGCTGTTTTTT. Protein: CASSLQGPNTGELFF.

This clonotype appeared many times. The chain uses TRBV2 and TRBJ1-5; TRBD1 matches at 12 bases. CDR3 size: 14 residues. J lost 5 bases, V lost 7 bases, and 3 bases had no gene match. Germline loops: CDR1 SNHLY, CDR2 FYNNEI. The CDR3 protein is CASKRDRGHQPQHF. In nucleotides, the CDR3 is TGTGCCAGCAAGAGGGACAGGGGGCATCAGCCCCAGCATTTT.